The sequence of this TCR beta chain was determined in a study of blood T cells in healthy people across ages. Points on this clonotype: Antigen: not known.

Using a J-beta primer mix together with a sample-barcoded 5' primer, a second PCR was run for roughly 6 to 12 cycles. MiXCR, run by TCRdb on the 5' RACE reads, gives a single entry per CDR3 protein. The table includes 600,000 to 800,000 distinct CDR3 sequences, roughly half detected once. CDR3 size: 16 residues. CDR1 and CDR2 from the germline V gene are DFQATT and SNEGSKA (reference sequence). Findings of the study overall: Diversity estimates from one million T cells were considered underestimates. Donors of long life had a larger count of naive CD4+ cells and greater diversity than aged donors.

The source material was blood. The rearrangement uses TRBV20-1 and TRBJ2-4; 12 nucleotides agree with TRBD1. The J call may be faulty, since TRBJ2-7 better matches the DNA end. The clonotype was recovered from a woman at least 80 years old in good health. CDR3 in DNA: TGCAGTGCTAGAAACCCGGGACAGGGGGCGGGCTACGAGCAGTACTTC. Encoded protein: CSARNPGQGAGYEQYF.